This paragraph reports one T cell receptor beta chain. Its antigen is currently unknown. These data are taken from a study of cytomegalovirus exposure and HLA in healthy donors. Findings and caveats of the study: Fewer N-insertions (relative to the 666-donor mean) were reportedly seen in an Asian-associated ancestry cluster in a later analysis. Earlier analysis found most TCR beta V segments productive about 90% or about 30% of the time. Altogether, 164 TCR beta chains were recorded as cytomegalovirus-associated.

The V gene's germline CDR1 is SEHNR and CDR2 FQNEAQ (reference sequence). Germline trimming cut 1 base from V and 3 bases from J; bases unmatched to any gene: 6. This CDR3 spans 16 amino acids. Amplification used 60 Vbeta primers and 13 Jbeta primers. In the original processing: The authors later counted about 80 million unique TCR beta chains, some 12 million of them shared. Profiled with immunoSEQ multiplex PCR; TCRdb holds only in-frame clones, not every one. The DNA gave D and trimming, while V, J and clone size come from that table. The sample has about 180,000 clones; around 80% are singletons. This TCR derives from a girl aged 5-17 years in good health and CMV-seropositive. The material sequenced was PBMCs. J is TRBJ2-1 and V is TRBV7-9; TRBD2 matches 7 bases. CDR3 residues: CASSLGLAENYNEQFF. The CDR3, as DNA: TGTGCCAGCAGCTTAGGCCTAGCGGAAAACTACAATGAGCAGTTCTTC. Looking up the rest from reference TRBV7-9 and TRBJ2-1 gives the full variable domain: DTGVSQNPRHKITKRGQNVTFRCDPISEHNRLYWYRQTLGQGPEFLTYFQNEAQLEKSRLLSDRFSAERPKGSFSTLEIQRTEQGDSAMYLCASSLGLAENYNEQFFGPGTRLTVL.